The source of this T cell receptor (beta chain) is a study of blood T cells in healthy people across ages. The authors ran a second PCR of 7 to 11 cycles using a sample-barcoded 5' primer and a J-beta primer mix. TCRdb independently ran MiXCR on the 5' RACE reads; one entry per CDR3 protein. The sample lists more than 700,000 distinct CDR3 sequences; 53% were seen once. Study results and limitations: Naive and antigen-experienced cells were not separated, limiting conclusive comparison. Donors of long life had a larger count of naive CD4+ cells and greater diversity than aged donors.

The V gene's germline CDR1 is SGHAT and CDR2 FQNNGV. The CDR3 covers 18 residues. V trimming: 6 bases; J trimming: 3 bases; junction bases outside the gene matches: 13. This clonotype was picked up a small number of times. Its antigen is as yet unknown. The receptor was derived from a man at least 80 years old in good health. Input material: blood. The J gene is TRBJ2-6, the V gene TRBV11-2; 8 positions agree with TRBD1. Here the CDR3 DNA reads TGTGCCAGCAGTTGGACAGGGCACCAAGCCAGTGGGGCCAACGTCCTGACTTTC. This codes for CASSWTGHQASGANVLTF.